The text below deals with one T cell receptor (beta chain). Which antigen it targets is not known. No much larger clone exists at a distance of one base, and base qualities are not known. The library was produced with PCR. The sample was run on an Illumina HiSeq 2500. TCR libraries were prepared with molecular barcoding, using unique molecular identifiers to normalize TCRbeta repertoire quantification. The public reads were run again by TCRdb, first through fastp at Q25 and then through MiXCR, and only productive beta chains were kept. Here each entry gathers all rows of one CDR3 protein and keeps the most common genes and DNA. The sample table shows fewer than 550,000 distinct CDR3 sequences, and approximately 10% are seen once. The top ten clones comprise 14% of the sample. The data stem from a study of T-cell reconstitution after alpha-beta-depleted transplantation in children (dated by TCRdb to about 2016). Turning to the overall study: Using TCR repertoire profiling, the study followed T-cell immune reconstitution in a quantitative way in children after TCRalphabeta/CD19-depleted allogeneic hematopoietic cell transplantation. The investigation overall reported the following: In some patients, the high TCRbeta diversity seen at day 60 was put down to recipient T cells and intrathymic progenitors that had survived conditioning. The apparently early alphabetaT-cell count recovery about two months after transplant was reportedly dependent on only several hundred rapidly expanded clones derived from non-depleted graft cells. The frequencies of hyperexpanded clones fell over the following months, and after one year, T-cell counts and TCRbeta diversity were mostly attributed to newly produced T cells.

CDR1 and CDR2 were assigned from the germline V gene as SGHDT and YYEEEE. The CDR3 starts with the cysteine, ends with the phenylalanine, and has 14 residues. The entry retains the CDR3 DNA only, 42 bases that are in frame from base 1. Trimming takes 3 bases from V and 2 bases from J, and the germline ends sit 12 bases apart. What this sample's treatment or condition label stands for: allogeneic hematopoietic cell transplantation with graft depleted of TCRalphabeta T cells and CD19 B cells. The transplant recipients were children given TCRalphabeta/CD19-depleted allogeneic hematopoietic cell grafts.

The V and J genes are TRBV5-6 and TRBJ2-7; TRBD2 is a possible D gene, resting on 7 matching bases. This receptor was identified in a female patient aged 2-9 years who had a stem cell transplant for aplastic anemia, so the T cells may come from the graft donor. The sample here was PBMCs, mostly from graft donor cells, taken 180 days after TCRalphabeta/CD19-depleted stem cell transplant. The DNA is as follows: TGTGCCAGCAGCTCGCGAGGGGGGGCCTACGAGCAGTACTTC. Protein translation: CASSSRGGAYEQYF.